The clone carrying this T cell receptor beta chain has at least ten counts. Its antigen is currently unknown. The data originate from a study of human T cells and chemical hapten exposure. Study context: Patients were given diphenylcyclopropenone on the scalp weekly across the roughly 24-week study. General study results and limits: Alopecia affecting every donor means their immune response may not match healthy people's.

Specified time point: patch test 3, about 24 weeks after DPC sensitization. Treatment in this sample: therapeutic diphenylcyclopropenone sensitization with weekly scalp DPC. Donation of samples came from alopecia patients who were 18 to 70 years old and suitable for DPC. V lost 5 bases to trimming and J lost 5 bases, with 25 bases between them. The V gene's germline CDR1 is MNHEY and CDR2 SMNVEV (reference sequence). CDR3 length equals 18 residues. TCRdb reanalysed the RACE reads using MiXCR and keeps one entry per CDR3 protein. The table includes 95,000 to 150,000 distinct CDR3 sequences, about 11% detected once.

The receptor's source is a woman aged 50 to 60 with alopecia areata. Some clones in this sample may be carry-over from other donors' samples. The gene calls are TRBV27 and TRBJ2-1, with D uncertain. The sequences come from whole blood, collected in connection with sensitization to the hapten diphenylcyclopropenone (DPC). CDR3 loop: CASSPPIDQRVGHNEQFF. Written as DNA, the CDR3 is TGTGCCAGCAGTCCACCCATAGACCAACGGGTAGGACACAATGAGCAGTTCTTC.